This TCR beta chain emerged from a study of T cell responses to AZD1222 COVID-19 vaccine. The junction had 9 bases not matched to a gene; V was cut back by 7 bases and J by 4 bases. The CDR3 loop spans 15 amino acids. CDR1 and CDR2 from the germline V gene are MNHEY and SVGAGI. Here immunoSEQ multiplex PCR was the method, and the copy in TCRdb shows in-frame clones only, minus some. The profile shows 100,000 to 150,000 clones, roughly 84% of them singletons. Study observations and caveats: No day 14 peak samples; only post-peak repertoires were characterized.

Worth noting for this clone: Its antigen remains unidentified.

The sample consisted of peripheral blood, taken 28 days after the second AZD1222 dose. The gene calls are TRBV6-5 and TRBJ2-7, with 11 positions matching TRBD1. The sequence came from an adult who received the AZD1222 COVID-19 vaccine. The CDR3 is CASTSRDRGSYEQYF. The CDR3 nucleotides read TGTGCCAGCACCTCCCGGGACAGGGGGTCATACGAGCAGTACTTC.